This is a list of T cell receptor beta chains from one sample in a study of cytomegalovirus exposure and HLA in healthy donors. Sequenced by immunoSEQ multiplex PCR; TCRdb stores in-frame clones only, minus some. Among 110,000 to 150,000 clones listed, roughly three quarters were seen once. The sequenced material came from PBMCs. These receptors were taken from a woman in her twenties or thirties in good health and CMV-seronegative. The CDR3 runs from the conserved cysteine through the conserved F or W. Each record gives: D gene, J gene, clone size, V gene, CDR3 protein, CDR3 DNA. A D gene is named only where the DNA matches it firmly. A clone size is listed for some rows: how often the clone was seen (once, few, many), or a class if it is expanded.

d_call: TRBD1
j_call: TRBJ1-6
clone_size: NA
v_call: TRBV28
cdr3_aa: CASSRTGNNSPLHF
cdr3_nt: TGTGCCAGCAGTAGGACAGGGAATAATTCACCCCTCCACTTT

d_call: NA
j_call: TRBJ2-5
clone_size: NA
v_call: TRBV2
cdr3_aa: CASSVAQETQYF
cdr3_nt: TGTGCCAGCAGTGTTGCGCAAGAGACCCAGTACTTC

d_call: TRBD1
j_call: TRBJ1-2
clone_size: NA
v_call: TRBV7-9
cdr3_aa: CASRPPTGVYGYTF
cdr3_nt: TGTGCCAGCAGACCTCCTACAGGGGTCTATGGCTACACCTTC

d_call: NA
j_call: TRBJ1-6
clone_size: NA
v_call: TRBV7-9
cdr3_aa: CASSTTTGHAYSPLHF
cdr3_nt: TGTGCCAGCAGCACAACGACGGGACATGCCTATTCACCCCTCCACTTT

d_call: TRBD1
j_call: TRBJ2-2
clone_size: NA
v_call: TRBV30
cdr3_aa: CAWKQGAPTGELFF
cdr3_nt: TGTGCCTGGAAACAGGGGGCCCCCACCGGGGAGCTGTTTTTT

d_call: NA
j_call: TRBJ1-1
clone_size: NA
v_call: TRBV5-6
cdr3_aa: CASSPLGRTNTEAFF
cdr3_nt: TGTGCCAGCAGCCCACTGGGCAGGACTAACACTGAAGCTTTCTTT

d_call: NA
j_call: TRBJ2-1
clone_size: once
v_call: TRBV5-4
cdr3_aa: CASSQGNEQFF
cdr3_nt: TGTGCCAGCAGCCAGGGAAATGAGCAGTTCTTC

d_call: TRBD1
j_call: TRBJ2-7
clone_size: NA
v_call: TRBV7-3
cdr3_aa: CASGIDRDRSNEQYF
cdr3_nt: TGTGCCAGCGGGATTGACAGGGATAGGAGTAACGAGCAGTACTTC

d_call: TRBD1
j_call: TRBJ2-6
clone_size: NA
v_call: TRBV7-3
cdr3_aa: CASSLEGATGANVLTF
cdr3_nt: TGTGCCAGCAGCTTAGAGGGGGCGACTGGGGCCAACGTCCTGACTTTC

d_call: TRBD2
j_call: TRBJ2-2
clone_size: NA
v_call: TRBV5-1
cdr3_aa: CASSLISGSPGELFF
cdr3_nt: TGCGCCAGCAGCTTAATCAGCGGGAGCCCCGGGGAGCTGTTTTTT

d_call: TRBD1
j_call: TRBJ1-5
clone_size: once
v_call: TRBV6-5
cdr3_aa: CASSRLQGGNQPQHF
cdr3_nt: TGTGCCAGCAGCCGCTTACAGGGGGGCAATCAGCCCCAGCATTTT

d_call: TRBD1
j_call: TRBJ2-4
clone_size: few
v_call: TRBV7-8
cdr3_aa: CASSLDRGPSSLAKNIQYF
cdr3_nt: TGTGCCAGCAGCTTAGACAGGGGGCCATCCAGCCTAGCCAAAAACATTCAGTACTTC

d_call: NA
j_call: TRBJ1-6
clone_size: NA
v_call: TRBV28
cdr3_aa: CATSGTNNSPLHF
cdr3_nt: TGTGCCACCTCGGGGACTAATAATTCACCCCTCCACTTT

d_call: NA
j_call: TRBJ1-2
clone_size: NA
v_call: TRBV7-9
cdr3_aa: CASSRWPNKRTIYGYTF
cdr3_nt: TGTGCCAGCAGCAGGTGGCCGAACAAAAGAACTATATATGGCTACACCTTC

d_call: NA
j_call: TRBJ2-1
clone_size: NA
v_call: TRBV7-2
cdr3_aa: CASSLGTADNEQFF
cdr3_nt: TGTGCCAGCAGCTTAGGGACAGCGGACAATGAGCAGTTCTTC

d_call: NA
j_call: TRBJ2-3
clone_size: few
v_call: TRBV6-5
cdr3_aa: CASSRPDTDTQYF
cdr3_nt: TGTGCCAGCAGTCGGCCGGACACCGATACGCAGTATTTT

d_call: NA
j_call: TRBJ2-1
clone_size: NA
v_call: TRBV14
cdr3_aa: CASSQQLPQGTYNEQFF
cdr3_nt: TGTGCCAGCAGCCAACAACTCCCGCAGGGGACCTACAATGAGCAGTTCTTC

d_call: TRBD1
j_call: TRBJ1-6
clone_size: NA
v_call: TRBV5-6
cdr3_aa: CASSWGTESPLHF
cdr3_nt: TGTGCCAGCAGCTGGGGGACAGAATCACCCCTCCACTTT

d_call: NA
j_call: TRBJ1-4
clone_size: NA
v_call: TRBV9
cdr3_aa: CASSVQGTNEKLFF
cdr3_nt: TGTGCCAGCAGCGTCCAGGGAACTAATGAAAAACTGTTTTTT

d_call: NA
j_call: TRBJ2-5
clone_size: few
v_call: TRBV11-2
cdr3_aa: CASSDGLLQETQYF
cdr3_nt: TGTGCCAGCTCTGACGGGTTGCTCCAAGAGACCCAGTACTTC

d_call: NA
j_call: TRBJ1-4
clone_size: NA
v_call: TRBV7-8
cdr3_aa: CASSSQPGATNEKLFF
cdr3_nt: TGTGCCAGCAGCTCGCAACCCGGTGCAACTAATGAAAAACTGTTTTTT

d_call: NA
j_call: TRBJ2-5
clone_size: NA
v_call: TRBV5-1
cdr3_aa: CASSLEGNRQETQYF
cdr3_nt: TGCGCCAGCAGCTTGGAGGGGAACAGACAAGAGACCCAGTACTTC

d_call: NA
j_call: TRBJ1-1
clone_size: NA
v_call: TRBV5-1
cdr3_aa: CASSFERGEAFF
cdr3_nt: TGCGCCAGCAGCTTCGAAAGGGGTGAAGCTTTCTTT

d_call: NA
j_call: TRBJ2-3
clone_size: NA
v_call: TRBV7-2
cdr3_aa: CASSLRQAAGDTQYF
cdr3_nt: TGTGCCAGCAGCTTACGGCAGGCCGCAGGAGATACGCAGTATTTT

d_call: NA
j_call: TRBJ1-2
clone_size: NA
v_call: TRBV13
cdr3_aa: CASSPRRPGGYGYTF
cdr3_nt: TGTGCCAGCAGCCCCAGAAGGCCGGGAGGCTATGGCTACACCTTC

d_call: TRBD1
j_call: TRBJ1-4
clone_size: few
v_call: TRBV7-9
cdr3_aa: CASSPQGAPNEKLFF
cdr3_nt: TGTGCCAGCAGCCCTCAGGGGGCTCCTAATGAAAAACTGTTTTTT

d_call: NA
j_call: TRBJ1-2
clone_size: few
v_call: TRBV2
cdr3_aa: CASTANYGYTF
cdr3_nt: TGTGCCAGCACGGCTAACTATGGCTACACCTTC

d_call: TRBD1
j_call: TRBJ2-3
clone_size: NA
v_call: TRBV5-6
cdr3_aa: CASSLYRGARTDTQYF
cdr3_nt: TGTGCCAGCAGCTTGTACAGGGGAGCGCGCACAGATACGCAGTATTTT

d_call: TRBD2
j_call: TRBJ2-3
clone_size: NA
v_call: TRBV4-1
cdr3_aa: CASSDPGLAGGRTQYF
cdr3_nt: TGCGCCAGCAGCGACCCGGGACTAGCGGGGGGGCGTACGCAGTATTTT

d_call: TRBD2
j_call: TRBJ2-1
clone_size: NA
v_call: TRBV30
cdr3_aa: CAWSVIAGEDEQFF
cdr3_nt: TGTGCCTGGAGTGTAATAGCGGGGGAGGATGAGCAGTTCTTC

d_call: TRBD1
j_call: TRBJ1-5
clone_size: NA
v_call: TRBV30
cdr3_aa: CAWSGTGMDNQPQHF
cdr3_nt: TGTGCCTGGAGTGGGACAGGGATGGACAATCAGCCCCAGCATTTT

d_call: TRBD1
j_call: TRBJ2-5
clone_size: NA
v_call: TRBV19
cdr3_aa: CASSIVVTGKETQYF
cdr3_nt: TGTGCCAGTAGTATTGTCGTGACAGGGAAAGAGACCCAGTACTTC

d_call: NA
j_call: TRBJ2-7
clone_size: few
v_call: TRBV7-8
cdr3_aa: CASSLGTANEQYF
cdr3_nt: TGTGCCAGCAGCTTAGGGACTGCAAACGAGCAGTACTTC

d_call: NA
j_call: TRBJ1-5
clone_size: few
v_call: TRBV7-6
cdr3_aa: CASSSTGSGNQPQHF
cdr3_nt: TGTGCCAGCAGCTCTACAGGGTCAGGGAATCAGCCCCAGCATTTT

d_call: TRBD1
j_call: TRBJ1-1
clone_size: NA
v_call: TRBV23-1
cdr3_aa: CASSRGTGFVPEAFF
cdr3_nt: TGCGCCAGCAGTCGTGGGACAGGGTTCGTTCCTGAAGCTTTCTTT

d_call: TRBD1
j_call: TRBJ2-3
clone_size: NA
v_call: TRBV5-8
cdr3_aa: CASSWETGPSTDTQYF
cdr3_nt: TGTGCCAGCAGCTGGGAGACAGGGCCGAGCACAGATACGCAGTATTTT

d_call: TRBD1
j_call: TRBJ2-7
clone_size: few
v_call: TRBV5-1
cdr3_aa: CASSPLDRVGEQYF
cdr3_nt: TGCGCCAGCAGCCCCCTGGACAGGGTGGGCGAGCAGTACTTC

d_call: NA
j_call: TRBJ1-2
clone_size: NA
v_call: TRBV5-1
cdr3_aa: CASSLEPGSSRGYTF
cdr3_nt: TGCGCCAGCAGCTTGGAGCCAGGGTCCTCGAGAGGCTACACCTTC

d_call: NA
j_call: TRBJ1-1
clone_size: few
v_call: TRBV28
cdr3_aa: CASSPLGLNTEAFF
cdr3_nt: TGTGCCAGCAGCCCATTGGGGCTGAACACTGAAGCTTTCTTT

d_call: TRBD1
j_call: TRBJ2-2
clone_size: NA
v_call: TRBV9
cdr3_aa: CASSVDRGRTGELFF
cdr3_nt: TGTGCCAGCAGCGTTGACAGGGGGCGCACCGGGGAGCTGTTTTTT

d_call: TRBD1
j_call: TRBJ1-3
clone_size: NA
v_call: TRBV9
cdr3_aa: CASSTGTGGNTIYF
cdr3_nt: TGTGCCAGCAGCACCGGGACAGGGGGAAACACCATATATTTT

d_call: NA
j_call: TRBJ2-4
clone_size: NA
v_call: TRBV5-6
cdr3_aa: CASSLYRDIAKNIQYF
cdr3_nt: TGTGCCAGCAGCTTGTACAGGGACATAGCCAAAAACATTCAGTACTTC

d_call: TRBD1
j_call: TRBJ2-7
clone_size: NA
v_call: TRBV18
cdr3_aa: CASSPGTGDEQYF
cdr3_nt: TGTGCCAGCTCACCCGGGACAGGGGACGAGCAGTACTTC

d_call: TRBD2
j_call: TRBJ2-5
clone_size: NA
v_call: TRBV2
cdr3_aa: CATQTSGARTQYF
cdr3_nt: TGTGCCACCCAGACTAGCGGGGCGAGGACCCAGTACTTC

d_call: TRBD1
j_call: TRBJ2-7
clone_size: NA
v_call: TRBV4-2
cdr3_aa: CASSQADRPSEQYF
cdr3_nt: TGTGCCAGCAGCCAAGCGGACAGGCCATCGGAGCAGTACTTC

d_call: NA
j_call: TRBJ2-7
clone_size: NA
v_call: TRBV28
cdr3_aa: CASSLGGSFYEQYF
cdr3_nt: TGTGCCAGCAGTTTAGGGGGGAGTTTCTACGAGCAGTACTTC

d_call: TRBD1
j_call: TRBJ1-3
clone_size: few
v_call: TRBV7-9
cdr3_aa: CASSWGGQASGDTIYF
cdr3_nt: TGTGCCAGCAGTTGGGGGGGACAGGCCTCGGGAGACACCATATATTTT

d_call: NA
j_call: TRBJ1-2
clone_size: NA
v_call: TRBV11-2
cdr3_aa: CASSLSGGPIYGYTF
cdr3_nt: TGTGCCAGCAGCTTAAGCGGGGGACCCATCTATGGCTACACCTTC

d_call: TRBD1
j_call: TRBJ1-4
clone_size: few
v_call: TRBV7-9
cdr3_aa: CASSPGTANEKLFF
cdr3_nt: TGTGCCAGCAGCCCCGGGACAGCTAATGAAAAACTGTTTTTT

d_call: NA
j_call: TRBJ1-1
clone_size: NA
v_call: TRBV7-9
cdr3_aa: CASSLRAEAFF
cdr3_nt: TGTGCCAGCAGCTTAAGAGCTGAAGCTTTCTTT

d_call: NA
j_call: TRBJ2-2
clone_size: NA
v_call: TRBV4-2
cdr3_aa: CASSQDQGDLAKGTGELFF
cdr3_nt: TGTGCCAGCAGCCAAGATCAGGGGGACTTAGCCAAGGGGACCGGGGAGCTGTTTTTT

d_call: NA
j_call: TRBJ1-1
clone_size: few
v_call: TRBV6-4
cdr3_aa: CASRSVNGDTEAFF
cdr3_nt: TGTGCCAGCAGATCAGTGAACGGGGACACTGAAGCTTTCTTT

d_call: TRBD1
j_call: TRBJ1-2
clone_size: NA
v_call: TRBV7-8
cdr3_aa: CASSLEQGYGYGYTF
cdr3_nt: TGTGCCAGCAGCTTAGAACAGGGGTACGGCTATGGCTACACCTTC

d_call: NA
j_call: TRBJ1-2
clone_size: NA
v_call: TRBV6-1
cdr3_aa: CASAKETGGNGYTF
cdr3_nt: TGTGCCAGCGCTAAAGAAACCGGAGGGAACGGCTACACCTTC

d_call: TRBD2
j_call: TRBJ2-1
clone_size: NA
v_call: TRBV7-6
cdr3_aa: CASSLPLAGGYNEQFF
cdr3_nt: TGTGCCAGCAGCCTGCCGCTAGCGGGGGGCTACAATGAGCAGTTCTTC

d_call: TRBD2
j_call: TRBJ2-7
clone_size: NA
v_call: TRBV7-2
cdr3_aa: CASSLTSGNYEQYF
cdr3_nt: TGTGCCAGCAGCTTGACTAGCGGGAATTACGAGCAGTACTTC

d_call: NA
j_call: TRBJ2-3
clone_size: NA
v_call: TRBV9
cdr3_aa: CASSVGGLSTDTQYF
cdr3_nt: TGTGCCAGCAGCGTAGGCGGACTCTCCACAGATACGCAGTATTTT

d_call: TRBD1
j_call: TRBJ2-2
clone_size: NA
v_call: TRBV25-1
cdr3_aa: CASSARTGKGELFF
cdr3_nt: TGTGCCAGCAGTGCGAGGACAGGGAAAGGGGAGCTGTTTTTT

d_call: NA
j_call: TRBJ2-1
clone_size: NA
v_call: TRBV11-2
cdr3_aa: CASSQQVGRNEQFF
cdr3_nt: TGTGCCAGCAGCCAGCAGGTGGGGAGGAATGAGCAGTTCTTC

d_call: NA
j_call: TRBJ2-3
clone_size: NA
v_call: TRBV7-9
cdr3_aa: CASSSVSDTQYF
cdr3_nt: TGTGCCAGCAGCTCCGTCTCAGATACGCAGTATTTT